Below are 26 T cell receptor beta chains sequenced from a single sample in a study of PD-1 blockade in classical Hodgkin lymphoma (dated by TCRdb to 2018 to 2021). The library was prepared using the immunoSEQ multiplex PCR assay. TCRdb mirrors the immuneACCESS table, restricted to in-frame sequences. Some clones are absent from its copies; in checked studies, under half trace to an unresolved V gene, and the reason for the others is unknown. This sample has about 93,000 clones in its table, and around four fifths of those were observed once. The ten largest make up over 7.5% of the sample. Per the publication, the time point label means: cycle 4 day 1 (C4D1), after more than five weeks of nivolumab. All trial patients had relapsed after autologous stem cell transplantation, with cohorts A, B and C differing in prior brentuximab vedotin exposure. Sample: peripheral blood mononuclear cells (PBMCs), taken before the fourth cycle of nivolumab. The source is a human donor with classical Hodgkin lymphoma.

This clone was seen a few times. J is TRBJ2-3 and V is TRBV25-1; D remains ambiguous. Germline V gene lookup returns CDR1 MGHDK and CDR2 SYGVNS. Trimming pared 3 bases from V and 0 bases from J, leaving 10 bases between. CDR3 length equals 15 residues. The CDR3 reads CASSDSEGSTDTQYF. The CDR3 region has the DNA TGTGCCAGCAGTGACTCAGAAGGGAGCACAGATACGCAGTATTTT.

The V gene is TRBV29-1, the J gene TRBJ1-5; 8 positions agree with TRBD1. V dropped 5 bases and J dropped 4; count of bases not matched to a gene: 4. CDR1 is SQVTM and CDR2 is ANQGSEA in the germline V gene. The CDR3 totals 13 residues. The CDR3 region is CSVSGQENQPQHF. Written as DNA, the CDR3 is TGCAGCGTTTCGGGACAGGAAAATCAGCCCCAGCATTTT.

V usage is TRBV2 and J usage is TRBJ2-7; weak D call: TRBD1 (5 bases). CDR1 is SNHLY and CDR2 is FYNNEI in the germline V gene. This CDR3 has 14 residues. Deletions cut 5 bases from V and 0 bases from J, with 11 bases between. In nucleotides, the CDR3 is TGTGCCAGCAGTCGGGCTACAGGCTCCTACGAGCAGTACTTC. This gives the protein CASSRATGSYEQYF.

V gene TRBV5-6 combines with J gene TRBJ1-5; a possible D gene is TRBD1 (6 bases). The V gene lost 4 bases and the J gene lost 6 bases, with 17 bases spanning the gap. Per germline, CDR1 SGHDT and CDR2 YYEEEE. The CDR3 runs 15 residues. The CDR3 nucleotides are TGTGCCAGCAGCGGGACCGGACAGAGAGGTCAGCCCCAGCATTTT. Encoded protein: CASSGTGQRGQPQHF. The whole variable domain, filled in from reference TRBV5-6 and TRBJ1-5, reads DAGVTQSPTHLIKTRGQQVTLRCSPKSGHDTVSWYQQALGQGPQFIFQYYEEEERQRGNFPDRFSGHQFPNYSSELNVNALLLGDSALYLCASSGTGQRGQPQHFGDGTRLSIL.

This clone was observed a few times. The chain has TRBV6-5 and TRBJ2-1, with D tentatively TRBD1 (5 bases). Germline assignment: CDR1 MNHEY and CDR2 SVGAGI. V lost 4 bases and J 0 bases, leaving 13 bases between the germline ends. There are 16 residues in the CDR3. DNA for the CDR3: TGTGCCAGCAGTTCTCAGGGAAGGAGCTCCTACAATGAGCAGTTCTTC. Translating gives CASSSQGRSSYNEQFF.

The V and J genes are TRBV7-9 and TRBJ1-5, with TRBD1 identical over 9 bases. The germline V gene encodes CDR1 SEHNR and CDR2 FQNEAQ (reference sequence). J gave up 6 bases and V 5 bases, and 5 bases lay outside the gene matches. CDR3 size: 14 residues. CDR3 coding DNA: TGTGCCAGCAGCCGAGGACAGGGGAGTCAGCCCCAGCATTTT. Protein product: CASSRGQGSQPQHF.

This clone has just one count. This sequence joins TRBV27 and TRBJ2-2; TRBD1 or TRBD2 may be the D gene (5 bases each). From germline, CDR1 is MNHEY and CDR2 SMNVEV (reference sequence). The V end lost 4 bases, the J end lost 9 bases, and 6 bases lay between the germline ends. CDR3 length: 11 amino acids. This chain's CDR3 is CASSWGRELFF. The CDR3 DNA sequence: TGTGCCAGCAGTTGGGGACGGGAGCTGTTTTTT.

This clone has a single count. The genes are TRBV6-5 and TRBJ1-3, with a weak D call TRBD1 (6 bases). CDR1 is MNHEY, CDR2 SVGAGI, per germline. V lost 6 bases to trimming and J lost 4 bases, with 16 bases between them. The CDR3 totals 15 residues. The CDR3 protein is CASRSREGGGNTIYF. The CDR3 DNA follows: TGTGCCAGCAGAAGCAGGGAAGGGGGAGGAAACACCATATATTTT.

The J gene is TRBJ2-7, the V gene TRBV7-2; D is ambiguous. There are 13 residues in the CDR3. Per germline, CDR1 SGHTA and CDR2 FQGNSA. V was clipped by 1 base and J by 2 bases, with 6 bases between them. The CDR3 coding sequence is TGTGCCAGCAGCTTAGGACGCACCTACGAGCAGTACTTC. It codes for CASSLGRTYEQYF.

The rearrangement uses TRBV18 and TRBJ2-7, with D possibly TRBD1 on 6 matching bases. V lost 6 bases, J lost 3 bases, and 18 bases lay in between. This CDR3 is 15 amino acids long. Looked up from germline, CDR1 is KGHSH and CDR2 is LQKENI. The CDR3 DNA follows: TGTGCCAGCTCTCCCGGCCGGGACACATTCTACGAGCAGTACTTC. Amino acid sequence: CASSPGRDTFYEQYF. The variable domain in full, with the rest retrieved from reference TRBV18 and TRBJ2-7, is NAGVMQNPRHLVRRRGQEARLRCSPMKGHSHVYWYRQLPEEGLKFMVYLQKENIIDESGMPKERFSAEFPKEGPSILRIQQVVRGDSAAYFCASSPGRDTFYEQYFGPGTRLTVT.

This clone has a handful of counts. This sequence joins TRBV2 and TRBJ1-1, with TRBD1 matching 7 bases. Per the germline V gene, CDR1 is SNHLY and CDR2 is FYNNEI. V lost 7 bases, J lost 2 bases, and 7 bases stayed unmatched. This CDR3 has 14 residues. The CDR3 sequence is CASTLGQHNTEAFF. CDR3 nucleotide sequence: TGTGCCAGCACTCTGGGACAGCATAACACTGAAGCTTTCTTT.

The chain uses TRBV2 and TRBJ1-1; D ambiguous. Trimming pared 8 bases from V and 2 bases from J, leaving 12 bases between. Germline V CDR1 and CDR2: SNHLY, FYNNEI. This CDR3 comprises 13 residues. In DNA form, the CDR3 reads TGTGCCAGCGTGCTGGAGGGAAACACTGAAGCTTTCTTT. Translated, it gives CASVLEGNTEAFF.

The rearrangement uses TRBV4-1 and TRBJ2-7, with TRBD1 matching over 10 bases. Germline-derived CDR1 and CDR2 are MGHRA and YSYEKL. This CDR3 has 15 residues. V was pared by 4 bases and J by 0 bases, with 3 bases of the junction left unmatched. This CDR3 is CASSPGTGASYEQYF. In DNA form, the CDR3 reads TGCGCCAGCAGCCCCGGGACAGGGGCCTCCTACGAGCAGTACTTC.

V gene TRBV2 combines with J gene TRBJ2-1; TRBD1 might be the D (6 bases). The CDR3 sequence is 15 residues long. Trimming cost V 7 bases and J 2 bases, with 15 bases left between them. Germline values: CDR1 SNHLY, CDR2 FYNNEI. This CDR3 reads CASIFGTLPYNEQFF. In DNA, the CDR3 is TGTGCCAGCATATTCGGGACACTGCCCTACAATGAGCAGTTCTTC.

The CDR3 sequence is CASSGGLTDTQYF. DNA of the CDR3: TGTGCCAGCAGTGGGGGGCTCACAGATACGCAGTATTTT. The chain joins TRBV2 to TRBJ2-3; TRBD1 might be the D (6 bases). Deletions cut 4 bases from V and 2 bases from J, with 7 bases between. The CDR3 has 13 residues. The germline V gene encodes CDR1 SNHLY and CDR2 FYNNEI.

V and J are TRBV6-5 and TRBJ1-3; 7 bases align to TRBD1. Germline V gene sequence: CDR1 MNHEY, CDR2 SVGAGI. With 2 bases clipped from V and 10 bases from J, the junction kept 8 bases outside the gene matches. This CDR3 contains 14 residues. CDR3 sequence reads: CASSYGGATGTIYF. In nucleotides, the CDR3 is TGTGCCAGCAGTTACGGAGGTGCGACAGGGACCATATATTTT.

The chain couples TRBV30 to TRBJ1-4; no firm D call. Trimming removed 2 bases at V and 7 bases at J, with 8 bases between. Per the germline V gene, CDR1 is GTSNPN and CDR2 is SVGIG (reference sequence). This CDR3 has 12 amino acids. The CDR3 loop reads CAWSQDREKLFF. For the CDR3, the DNA is TGTGCCTGGAGTCAGGACCGTGAAAAACTGTTTTTT.

This rearrangement joins TRBV6-5 to TRBJ2-1, with 9 bases fitting TRBD2. CDR1 is MNHEY, CDR2 SVGAGI, per germline. Trimming cost V 7 bases and J 4 bases; bases outside gene matches: 8. The CDR3 sequence is 15 residues long. The CDR3 spells CASTSGSGGYNEQFF. DNA of the CDR3: TGTGCCAGCACCTCCGGGAGCGGGGGGTACAATGAGCAGTTCTTC.

The J gene is TRBJ2-7, the V gene TRBV7-2; perhaps D is TRBD1 or TRBD2 (6 bases each). Germline CDR1 and CDR2: SGHTA and FQGNSA. V lost 5 bases and J 3 bases, leaving 20 bases between the germline ends. CDR3 size: 16 residues. The CDR3 loop reads CASSPTGGWSLYEQYF. The CDR3 DNA follows: TGTGCCAGCAGCCCGACCGGGGGCTGGTCTCTCTACGAGCAGTACTTC. The variable domain in full, completed from reference TRBV7-2 and TRBJ2-7, reads GAGVSQSPSNKVTEKGKDVELRCDPISGHTALYWYRQSLGQGLEFLIYFQGNSAPDKSGLPSDRFSAERTGGSVSTLTIQRTQQEDSAVYLCASSPTGGWSLYEQYFGPGTRLTVT.

V usage is TRBV9 and J usage is TRBJ2-2; no reliable D call. Trimming cost V 1 base and J 1 base, with 8 bases left between them. Germline CDR1 and CDR2: SGDLS and YYNGEE. This CDR3 is built from 15 residues. CDR3 coding DNA: TGTGCCAGCAGCGTAACGGGTTTGAACACCGGGGAGCTGTTTTTT. Amino acid sequence: CASSVTGLNTGELFF.

This clone has more than one count but fewer than ten. The chain joins TRBV4-1 to TRBJ2-3; 9 bases agree with TRBD2. Germline values: CDR1 MGHRA, CDR2 YSYEKL. This CDR3 spans 19 amino acids. After removal of 2 bases from V and 0 bases from J, the junction contained 12 bases not matched to a gene. The CDR3 sequence is CASSQISLSGGRSTDTQYF. The CDR3 nucleotides are TGCGCCAGCAGCCAAATTTCCCTCAGCGGGGGGCGTAGCACAGATACGCAGTATTTT.

V is TRBV10-3 and J is TRBJ2-5, with a tentative D call TRBD1 (6 bases). The CDR3 has 11 residues. The germline gives CDR1 ENHRY, CDR2 SYGVKD. The V end was cut by 10 bases, the J end by 5 bases, with 11 bases between. The CDR3 reads CASRQEETQYF. For the CDR3, the DNA is TGTGCCAGCAGACAGGAGGAGACCCAGTACTTC.

This clone was observed many times. The J gene is TRBJ2-3, the V gene TRBV7-9; 13 positions match TRBD2. The junction had 5 bases not matched to a gene; V was cut back by 5 bases and J by 0 bases. The germline gives CDR1 SEHNR, CDR2 FQNEAQ (reference sequence). The CDR3 loop spans 17 amino acids. The CDR3 nucleotides read TGTGCCAGCAGCAGGACTAGCGGGGGCATCAGCACAGATACGCAGTATTTT. Its protein is CASSRTSGGISTDTQYF.

As DNA, the CDR3 is TGTGCCAGCTCACCGGGACCCACGGGCAATGAGCAGTTCTTC. Its protein is CASSPGPTGNEQFF. This chain connects TRBV18 to TRBJ2-1, with D perhaps being TRBD1 or TRBD2 (5 bases each). V was pared by 3 bases and J by 6 bases, with 12 bases between. The germline gives CDR1 KGHSH, CDR2 LQKENI. The CDR3 length is 14 residues. Based on the CDR3 plus reference TRBV18 and TRBJ2-1, the full variable domain is NAGVMQNPRHLVRRRGQEARLRCSPMKGHSHVYWYRQLPEEGLKFMVYLQKENIIDESGMPKERFSAEFPKEGPSILRIQQVVRGDSAAYFCASSPGPTGNEQFFGPGTRLTVL.

The chain has TRBV9 and TRBJ2-7; TRBD1 matches 7 bases. CDR1 and CDR2 from the germline V gene are SGDLS and YYNGEE. This CDR3 region has 14 residues. J lost 2 bases, V lost 4 bases, and 6 bases had no gene match. The CDR3 sequence: CASSKTGQAYEQYF. The CDR3 bases are TGTGCCAGCAGCAAGACCGGACAGGCCTACGAGCAGTACTTC.

J is TRBJ2-2 and V is TRBV6-6; D uncertain. Germline V CDR1 and CDR2: MNHNY, SVGAGI (reference sequence). V dropped 8 bases and J dropped 5 bases, with 9 bases sitting between them. The CDR3 is 12 amino acids. DNA of the CDR3: TGTGCCAGCTCCTACGGAACCGGGGAGCTGTTTTTT. This encodes CASSYGTGELFF.